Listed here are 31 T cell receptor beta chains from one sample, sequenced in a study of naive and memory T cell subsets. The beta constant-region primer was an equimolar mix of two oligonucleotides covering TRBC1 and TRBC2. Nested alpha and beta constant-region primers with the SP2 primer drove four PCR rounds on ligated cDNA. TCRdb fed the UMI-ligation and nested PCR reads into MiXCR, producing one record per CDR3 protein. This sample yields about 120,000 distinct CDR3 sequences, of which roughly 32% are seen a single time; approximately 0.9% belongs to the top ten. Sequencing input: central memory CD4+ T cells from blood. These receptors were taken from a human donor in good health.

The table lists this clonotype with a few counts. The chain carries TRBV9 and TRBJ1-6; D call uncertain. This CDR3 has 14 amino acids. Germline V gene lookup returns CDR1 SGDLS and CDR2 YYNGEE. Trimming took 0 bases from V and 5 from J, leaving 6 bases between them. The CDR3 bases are TGTGCCAGCAGCGTAGATCCCAATAATTCACCCCTCCACTTT. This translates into CASSVDPNNSPLHF.

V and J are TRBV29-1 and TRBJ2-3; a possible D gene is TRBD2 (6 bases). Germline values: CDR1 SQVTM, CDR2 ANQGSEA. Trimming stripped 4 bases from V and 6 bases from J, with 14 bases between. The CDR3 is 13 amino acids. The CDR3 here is CSVGWRGADTQYF. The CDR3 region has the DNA TGCAGCGTTGGCTGGAGGGGCGCGGATACGCAGTATTTT.

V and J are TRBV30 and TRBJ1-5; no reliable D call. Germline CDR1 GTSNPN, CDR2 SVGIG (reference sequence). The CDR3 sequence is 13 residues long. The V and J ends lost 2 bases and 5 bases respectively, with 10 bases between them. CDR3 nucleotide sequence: TGTGCCTGGAGTTGGACCAGCGATCAGCCCCAGCATTTT. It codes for CAWSWTSDQPQHF.

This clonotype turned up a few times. CDR3 DNA sequence: TGCAGTGCTAGTCCGGTACTAGCGGGAGGGCCGGGGGAGCAGTACTTC. This encodes CSASPVLAGGPGEQYF. V gene TRBV20-1 combines with J gene TRBJ2-7, with 13 nucleotides matching TRBD2. This CDR3 is built from 16 residues. The V and J ends lost 3 bases and 7 bases, in that order; junction bases with no gene match: 12. The germline CDR1 and CDR2 sequences are DFQATT and SNEGSKA (reference sequence).

CDR3 sequence reads: CSASRDRAAQPQHF. The DNA of the CDR3 is TGCAGTGCTAGCCGGGACAGGGCAGCTCAGCCCCAGCATTTT. V usage is TRBV20-1 and J usage is TRBJ1-5; 9 bases match TRBD1. Germline values: CDR1 DFQATT, CDR2 SNEGSKA (reference sequence). V lost 3 bases and J lost 6; bases outside the gene matches: 6. The CDR3 contains 14 residues.

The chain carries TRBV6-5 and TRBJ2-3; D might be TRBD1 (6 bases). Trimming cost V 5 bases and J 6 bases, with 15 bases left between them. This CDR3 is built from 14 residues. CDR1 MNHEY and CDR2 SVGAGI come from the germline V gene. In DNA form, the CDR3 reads TGTGCCAGCAGTCCGGACAGCTGGGGGGATACGCAGTATTTT. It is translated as CASSPDSWGDTQYF.

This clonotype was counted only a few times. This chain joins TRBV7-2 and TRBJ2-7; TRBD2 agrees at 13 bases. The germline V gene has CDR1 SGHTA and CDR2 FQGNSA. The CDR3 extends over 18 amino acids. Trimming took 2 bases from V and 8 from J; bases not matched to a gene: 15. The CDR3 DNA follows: TGTGCCAGCAGCTTACCTTCCGGACTAGCGGGAGCTTCCTTGCAGCAGTACTTC. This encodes CASSLPSGLAGASLQQYF. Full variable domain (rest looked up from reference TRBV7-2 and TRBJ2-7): GAGVSQSPSNKVTEKGKDVELRCDPISGHTALYWYRQSLGQGLEFLIYFQGNSAPDKSGLPSDRFSAERTGGSVSTLTIQRTQQEDSAVYLCASSLPSGLAGASLQQYFGPGTRLTVT.

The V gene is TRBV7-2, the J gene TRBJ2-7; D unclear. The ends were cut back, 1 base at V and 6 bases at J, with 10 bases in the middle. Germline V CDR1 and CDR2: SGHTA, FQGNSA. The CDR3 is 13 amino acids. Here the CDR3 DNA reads TGTGCCAGCAGCTTAGGAAGGATCGGCGAGCAGTACTTC. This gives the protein CASSLGRIGEQYF. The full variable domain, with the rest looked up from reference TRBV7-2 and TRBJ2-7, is GAGVSQSPSNKVTEKGKDVELRCDPISGHTALYWYRQSLGQGLEFLIYFQGNSAPDKSGLPSDRFSAERTGGSVSTLTIQRTQQEDSAVYLCASSLGRIGEQYFGPGTRLTVT.

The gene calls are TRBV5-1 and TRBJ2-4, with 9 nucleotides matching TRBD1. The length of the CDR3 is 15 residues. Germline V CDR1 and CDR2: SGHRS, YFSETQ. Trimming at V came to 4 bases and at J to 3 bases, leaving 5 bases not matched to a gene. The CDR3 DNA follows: TGCGCCAGCAGCCCCTGGGACAGGGACAAAAACATTCAGTACTTC. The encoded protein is CASSPWDRDKNIQYF.

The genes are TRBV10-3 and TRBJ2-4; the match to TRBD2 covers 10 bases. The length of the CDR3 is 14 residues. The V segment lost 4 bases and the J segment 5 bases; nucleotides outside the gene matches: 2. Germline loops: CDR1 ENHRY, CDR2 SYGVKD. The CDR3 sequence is CAISASGRENIQYF. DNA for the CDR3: TGTGCCATCAGTGCTAGCGGGAGAGAAAACATTCAGTACTTC.

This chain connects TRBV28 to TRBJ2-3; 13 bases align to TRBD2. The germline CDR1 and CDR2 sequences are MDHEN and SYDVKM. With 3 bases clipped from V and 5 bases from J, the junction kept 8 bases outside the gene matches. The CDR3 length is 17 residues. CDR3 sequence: CASSFARTSGSQDTQYF. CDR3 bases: TGTGCCAGCAGTTTTGCCCGGACTAGCGGGAGTCAAGATACGCAGTATTTT.

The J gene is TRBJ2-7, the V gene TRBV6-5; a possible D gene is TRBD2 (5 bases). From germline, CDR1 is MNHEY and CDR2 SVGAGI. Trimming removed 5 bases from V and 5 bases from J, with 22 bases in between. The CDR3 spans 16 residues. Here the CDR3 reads CASSLSTTAGGDEQYF. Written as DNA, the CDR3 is TGTGCCAGCAGTCTAAGCACGACCGCCGGAGGTGACGAGCAGTACTTC.

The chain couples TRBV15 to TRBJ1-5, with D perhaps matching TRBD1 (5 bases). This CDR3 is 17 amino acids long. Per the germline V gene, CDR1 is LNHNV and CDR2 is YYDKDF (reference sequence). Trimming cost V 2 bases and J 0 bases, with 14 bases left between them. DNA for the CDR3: TGTGCCACCAGCAGAAAAGGACACTCAATTAGCAATCAGCCCCAGCATTTT. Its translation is CATSRKGHSISNQPQHF.

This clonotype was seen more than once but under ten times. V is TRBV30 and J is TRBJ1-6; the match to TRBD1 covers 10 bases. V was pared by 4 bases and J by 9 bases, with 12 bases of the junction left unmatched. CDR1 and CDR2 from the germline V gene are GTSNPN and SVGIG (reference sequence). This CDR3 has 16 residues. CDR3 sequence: CAWMVAGQGNASPLHF. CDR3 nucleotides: TGTGCCTGGATGGTGGCGGGACAGGGGAACGCTTCACCCCTCCACTTT. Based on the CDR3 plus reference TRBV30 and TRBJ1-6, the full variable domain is SQTIHQWPATLVQPVGSPLSLECTVEGTSNPNLYWYRQAAGRGLQLLFYSVGIGQISSEVPQNLSASRPQDRQFILSSKKLLLSDSGFYLCAWMVAGQGNASPLHFGNGTRLTVT.

The CDR3 sequence is CASSLDRNEQFF. CDR3 coding DNA: TGTGCCAGCAGCCTTGACAGGAATGAGCAGTTCTTC. The chain couples TRBV5-4 to TRBJ2-1, with D perhaps TRBD1 (6 bases). CDR1 and CDR2 from the germline V gene are SGHNT and YYREEE (reference sequence). The CDR3 consists of 12 residues. The V gene lost 4 bases and the J gene lost 7 bases, with 9 bases spanning the gap.

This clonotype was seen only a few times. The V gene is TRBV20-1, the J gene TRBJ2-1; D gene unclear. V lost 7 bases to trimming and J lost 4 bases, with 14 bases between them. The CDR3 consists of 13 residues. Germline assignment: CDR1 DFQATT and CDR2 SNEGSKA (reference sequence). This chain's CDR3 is CSGTGANYNEQFF. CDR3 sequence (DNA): TGCAGTGGAACTGGTGCAAATTACAATGAGCAGTTCTTC.

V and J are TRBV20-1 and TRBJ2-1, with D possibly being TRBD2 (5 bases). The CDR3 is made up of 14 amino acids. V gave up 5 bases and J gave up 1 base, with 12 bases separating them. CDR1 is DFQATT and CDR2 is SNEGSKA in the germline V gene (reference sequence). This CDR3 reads CSAGRLGSYNEQFF. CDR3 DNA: TGCAGTGCTGGGAGACTGGGGTCCTACAATGAGCAGTTCTTC.

CDR3 loop: CDEGGRANTEAFF. The CDR3, as DNA: TGTGACGAGGGAGGGAGGGCGAACACTGAAGCTTTCTTT. This sequence joins TRBV2 and TRBJ1-1; D gene uncertain. Germline-derived CDR1 and CDR2 are SNHLY and FYNNEI. The CDR3 has 13 residues.

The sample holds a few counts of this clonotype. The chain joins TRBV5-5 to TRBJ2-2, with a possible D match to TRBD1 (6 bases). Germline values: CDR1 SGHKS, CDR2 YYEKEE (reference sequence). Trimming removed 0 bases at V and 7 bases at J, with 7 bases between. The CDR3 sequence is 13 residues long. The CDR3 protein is CASSLDRDGELFF. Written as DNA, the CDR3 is TGTGCCAGCAGCTTGGACAGGGACGGGGAGCTGTTTTTT.

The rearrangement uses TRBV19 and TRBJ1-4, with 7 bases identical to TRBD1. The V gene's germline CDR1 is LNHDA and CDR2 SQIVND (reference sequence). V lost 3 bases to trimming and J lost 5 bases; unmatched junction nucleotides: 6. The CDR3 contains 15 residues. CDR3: CASSMTTGPNEKLFF. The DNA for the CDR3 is TGTGCCAGTAGTATGACGACAGGGCCGAATGAAAAACTGTTTTTT.

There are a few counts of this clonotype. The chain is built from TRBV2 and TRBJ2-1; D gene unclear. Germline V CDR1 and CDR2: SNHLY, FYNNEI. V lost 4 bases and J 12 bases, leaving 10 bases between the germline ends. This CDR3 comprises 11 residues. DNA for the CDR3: TGTGCCAGCAGTGTTTCCTCATTGCAGTTCTTC. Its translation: CASSVSSLQFF.

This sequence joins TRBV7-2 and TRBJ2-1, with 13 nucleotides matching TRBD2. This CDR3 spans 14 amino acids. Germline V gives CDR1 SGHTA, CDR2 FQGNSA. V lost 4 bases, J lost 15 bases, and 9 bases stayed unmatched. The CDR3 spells CASSYPGTSGIMFF. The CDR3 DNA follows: TGTGCCAGCAGCTATCCGGGGACTAGCGGGATCATGTTCTTC.

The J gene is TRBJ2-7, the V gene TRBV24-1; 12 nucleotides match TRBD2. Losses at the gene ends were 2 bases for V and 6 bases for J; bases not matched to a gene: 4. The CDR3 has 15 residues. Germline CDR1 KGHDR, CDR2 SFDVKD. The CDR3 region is CATSDSTSGSGEQYF. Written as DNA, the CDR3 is TGTGCCACCAGTGATTCGACTAGCGGGAGCGGCGAGCAGTACTTC.

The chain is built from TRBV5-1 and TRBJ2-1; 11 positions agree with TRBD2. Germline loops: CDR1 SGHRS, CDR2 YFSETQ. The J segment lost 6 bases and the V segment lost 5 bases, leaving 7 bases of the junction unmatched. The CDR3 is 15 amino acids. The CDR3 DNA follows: TGCGCCAGCAGGAGTCGGCTAGCGGGAGGCAATGAGCAGTTCTTC. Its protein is CASRSRLAGGNEQFF.

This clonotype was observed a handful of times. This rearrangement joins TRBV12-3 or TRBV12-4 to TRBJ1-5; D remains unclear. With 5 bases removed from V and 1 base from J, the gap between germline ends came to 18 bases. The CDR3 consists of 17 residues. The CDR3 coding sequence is TGTGCCAGCAGTCTACGAAATATAGGCACGAGCAATCAGCCCCAGCATTTT. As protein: CASSLRNIGTSNQPQHF.

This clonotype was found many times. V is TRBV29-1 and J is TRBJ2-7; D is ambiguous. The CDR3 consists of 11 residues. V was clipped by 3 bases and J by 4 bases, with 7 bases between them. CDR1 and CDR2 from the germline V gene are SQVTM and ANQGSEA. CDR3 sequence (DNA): TGCAGCGTTGAGGTGGCTTACGAGCAGTACTTC. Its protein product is CSVEVAYEQYF.

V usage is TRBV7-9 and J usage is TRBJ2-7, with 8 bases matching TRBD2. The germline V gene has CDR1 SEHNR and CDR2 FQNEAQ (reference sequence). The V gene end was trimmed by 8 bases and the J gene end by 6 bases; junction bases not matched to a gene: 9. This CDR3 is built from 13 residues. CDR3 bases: TGTGCCAGCGGGCGGGGGGCCGCTGTCGAGCAGTACTTC. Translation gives CASGRGAAVEQYF.

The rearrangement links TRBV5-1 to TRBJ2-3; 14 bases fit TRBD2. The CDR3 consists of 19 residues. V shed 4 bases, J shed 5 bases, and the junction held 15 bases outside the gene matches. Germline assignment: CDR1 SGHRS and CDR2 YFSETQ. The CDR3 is CASSGAPPGLAGVLDTQYF. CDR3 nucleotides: TGCGCCAGCAGCGGGGCCCCTCCGGGACTAGCGGGAGTTCTAGATACGCAGTATTTT.

The CDR3 region is CASSLASWGNRANYGYTF. CDR3 nucleotide sequence: TGTGCCAGCAGCTTAGCTTCGTGGGGAAATCGCGCTAACTATGGCTACACCTTC. The rearrangement links TRBV7-9 to TRBJ1-2; D is unclear. The V and J ends lost 0 bases and 0 bases respectively, with 17 bases between them. The CDR3 spans 18 residues. Germline CDR1 reads SEHNR; CDR2 reads FQNEAQ (reference sequence). The full variable domain, its missing parts supplied by reference TRBV7-9 and TRBJ1-2, is DTGVSQNPRHKITKRGQNVTFRCDPISEHNRLYWYRQTLGQGPEFLTYFQNEAQLEKSRLLSDRFSAERPKGSFSTLEIQRTEQGDSAMYLCASSLASWGNRANYGYTFGSGTRLTVV.

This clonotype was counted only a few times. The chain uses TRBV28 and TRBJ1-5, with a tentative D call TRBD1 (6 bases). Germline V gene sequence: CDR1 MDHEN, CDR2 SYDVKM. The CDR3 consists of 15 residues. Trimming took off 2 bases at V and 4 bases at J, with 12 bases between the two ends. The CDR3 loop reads CASSLGGALNQPQHF. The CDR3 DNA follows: TGTGCCAGCAGTTTAGGGGGGGCATTAAATCAGCCCCAGCATTTT.

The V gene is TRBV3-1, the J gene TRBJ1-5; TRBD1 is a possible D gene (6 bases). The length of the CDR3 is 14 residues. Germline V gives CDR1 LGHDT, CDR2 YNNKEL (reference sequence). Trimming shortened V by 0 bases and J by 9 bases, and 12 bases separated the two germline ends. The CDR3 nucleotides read TGTGCCAGCAGCCAAGAGGGGGCCCCAGGGCCCCAGCATTTT. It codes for CASSQEGAPGPQHF.